This T cell receptor (beta chain) comes out of a study of blood T cell repertoires in COVID-19. Produced via immunoSEQ multiplex PCR; TCRdb's table is partial and in-frame only. The data contain about 190,000 clones, roughly three quarters of them singletons. Germline V CDR1 and CDR2: MDHEN, SYDVKM. The CDR3 has 13 amino acids. V shed 3 bases and J shed 7 bases, with 13 bases lying between them. The TCR was taken from a man aged 55 to 69 with active or convalescent COVID-19. Sequenced material: peripheral blood. The chain joins TRBV28 to TRBJ2-7; the D gene is possibly TRBD1 (5 bases). This chain's CDR3 is CASSFTGRFEQYF. CDR3 sequence (DNA): TGTGCCAGCAGTTTTACAGGACGATTTGAGCAGTACTTC.